The 23 T cell receptor beta chains below come from one sample, sequenced in a study of OX40 agonist ivuxolimab in advanced cancers. Library preparation used the immunoSEQ multiplex PCR assay. TCRdb retrieved this table from immuneACCESS and kept in-frame rearrangements only. Not all clones are present; in checked studies, unresolved V genes account for under half, and no reason is known for the remainder. Present in this sample are just under 65,000 clones, roughly nine tenths of which were seen just once. About 4.8% of the sample comes from the top ten. Sample: CD4+ or CD8+ T cells sorted from blood, taken in a trial of the OX40 agonist ivuxolimab. The receptors originated from an adult with an advanced solid tumor such as melanoma, head and neck, liver or kidney cancer.

The chain carries TRBV19 and TRBJ1-5, with 10 bases matching TRBD1. Germline CDR1 LNHDA, CDR2 SQIVND (reference sequence). V lost 7 bases to trimming and J lost 1 base; unmatched junction nucleotides: 4. This CDR3 comprises 15 residues. In nucleotides, the CDR3 is TGTGCCAGTATCCGACAGGGGGCCAGCAATCAGCCCCAGCATTTT. Translated, it gives CASIRQGASNQPQHF.

This chain uses TRBV28 with TRBJ1-2, with D maybe TRBD1 (5 bases). Germline CDR1 and CDR2: MDHEN and SYDVKM. Trimming took off 5 bases at V and 4 bases at J, with 14 bases between the two ends. The CDR3 is 14 amino acids. CDR3 residues: CASSSQGLSYGYTF. The CDR3 DNA sequence: TGTGCCAGCAGTAGCCAGGGTTTGTCCTATGGCTACACCTTC.

The rearrangement links TRBV5-1 to TRBJ2-2; 11 positions agree with TRBD2. V dropped 1 base and J dropped 4; count of bases not matched to a gene: 9. The CDR3 sequence is 18 residues long. CDR1 SGHRS and CDR2 YFSETQ come from the germline V gene. The CDR3 loop is CASSLPLLAGVGTGELFF. CDR3 nucleotides: TGCGCCAGCAGCTTGCCCCTACTAGCGGGAGTTGGCACCGGGGAGCTGTTTTTT.

The chain has TRBV6-6 and TRBJ2-3, with TRBD1 as a possible D gene (6 bases). This CDR3 contains 15 residues. Per germline, CDR1 MNHNY and CDR2 SVGAGI (reference sequence). Trimming removed 4 bases from V and 3 bases from J, with 14 bases in between. The CDR3 DNA reads TGTGCCAGCAGTTGGTCGAACAGGGAAACAGATACGCAGTATTTT. It translates to CASSWSNRETDTQYF.

The V gene is TRBV4-2, the J gene TRBJ2-2; 8 positions match TRBD2. Germline CDR1 reads LGHNA; CDR2 reads YNFKEQ. The junction had 9 bases not matched to a gene; V was cut back by 0 bases and J by 3 bases. CDR3 length: 18 amino acids. CDR3 sequence reads: CASSQDRWKREYTGELFF. As DNA, the CDR3 is TGTGCCAGCAGCCAAGATCGGTGGAAGCGGGAGTACACCGGGGAGCTGTTTTTT.

The chain uses TRBV6-4 and TRBJ1-6; 7 positions match TRBD1. CDR1 is MRHNA and CDR2 is SNTAGT in the germline V gene. The V segment lost 5 bases and the J segment 10 bases; nucleotides outside the gene matches: 5. The CDR3 is 13 amino acids. The CDR3 DNA sequence: TGTGCCAGCAGTCCGTACAGGGGATCACCCCTCCACTTT. It translates to CASSPYRGSPLHF.

The gene calls are TRBV6-4 and TRBJ2-1; D is ambiguous. This CDR3 has 14 residues. Trimming shortened V by 0 bases and J by 4 bases, and 7 bases separated the two germline ends. Germline CDR1 is MRHNA and CDR2 is SNTAGT. CDR3 nucleotide sequence: TGTGCCAGCAGTGACTCGACGAGGTACAATGAGCAGTTCTTC. This translates into CASSDSTRYNEQFF.

This clone was recorded once. This chain links TRBV27 with TRBJ2-7; D gene uncertain. Trimming stripped 4 bases from V and 2 bases from J, with 9 bases between. The CDR3 is 13 amino acids. Looked up from germline, CDR1 is MNHEY and CDR2 is SMNVEV (reference sequence). The CDR3: CASSSLDAYEQYF. DNA of the CDR3: TGTGCCAGCAGTTCCCTGGACGCCTACGAGCAGTACTTC.

V is TRBV30 and J is TRBJ2-5; D gene unclear. The J call may be incorrect, as the DNA end agrees better with TRBJ2-7. The CDR3 is 11 amino acids. Germline CDR1 is GTSNPN and CDR2 is SVGIG (reference sequence). CDR3 loop: CAWSLDYEQYF. CDR3 bases: TGTGCCTGGAGTCTCGACTACGAGCAGTACTTC.

The chain uses TRBV5-1 and TRBJ2-5; D is tentatively TRBD1 or TRBD2 (6 bases each). Trimming stripped 5 bases from V and 5 bases from J, with 13 bases between. Germline V gives CDR1 SGHRS, CDR2 YFSETQ. The CDR3 sequence is 13 residues long. CDR3 DNA sequence: TGCGCCAGCAGATCGGGGGCGATGGAGACCCAGTACTTC. This gives the protein CASRSGAMETQYF.

The rearrangement uses TRBV28 and TRBJ1-3, with 8 bases matching TRBD1. Germline V gives CDR1 MDHEN, CDR2 SYDVKM. The CDR3 loop spans 14 amino acids. The ends lost 6 bases at V and 7 bases at J; junction bases unmatched: 8. CDR3 region: CASSISRGRNTIYF. The CDR3, as DNA: TGTGCCAGCAGCATTAGCAGGGGGCGGAACACCATATATTTT.

The rearrangement links TRBV7-2 to TRBJ2-1; D not resolved. Trimming stripped 5 bases from V and 2 bases from J, with 7 bases between. This CDR3 has 13 amino acids. Looked up from germline, CDR1 is SGHTA and CDR2 is FQGNSA. The CDR3 DNA reads TGTGCCAGCAGCCCCGGGCCCTACAATGAGCAGTTCTTC. Protein product: CASSPGPYNEQFF. The full variable domain, rest sourced from reference TRBV7-2 and TRBJ2-1, is GAGVSQSPSNKVTEKGKDVELRCDPISGHTALYWYRQSLGQGLEFLIYFQGNSAPDKSGLPSDRFSAERTGGSVSTLTIQRTQQEDSAVYLCASSPGPYNEQFFGPGTRLTVL.

The gene calls are TRBV19 and TRBJ2-7, with 10 positions matching TRBD1. CDR1 and CDR2 from the germline V gene are LNHDA and SQIVND (reference sequence). The CDR3 length is 13 residues. V lost 5 bases, J lost 7 bases, and 5 bases stayed unmatched. The CDR3 DNA is TGTGCCAGTAGTGGGTGGACAGGGGGGGAGCAGTACTTC. It translates to CASSGWTGGEQYF.

The chain is built from TRBV30 and TRBJ1-5, with D uncertain. Germline assignment: CDR1 GTSNPN and CDR2 SVGIG (reference sequence). V was clipped by 0 bases and J by 4 bases, with 10 bases between them. The CDR3 length is 14 residues. CDR3 in amino acids: CAWSVGLENQPQHF. The CDR3 region has the DNA TGTGCCTGGAGTGTAGGGCTCGAAAATCAGCCCCAGCATTTT.

The chain combines TRBV6-6 with TRBJ2-7; weak D call: TRBD2 (5 bases). Germline CDR1 and CDR2: MNHNY and SVGAGI (reference sequence). The CDR3 is 13 amino acids. The ends were cut back, 5 bases at V and 1 base at J, with 9 bases in the middle. Here the CDR3 DNA reads TGTGCCAGCAGTGTAGCGCATTCCTACGAGCAGTACTTC. This gives the protein CASSVAHSYEQYF.

This clone was recorded only once. The V call is TRBV6-1, the J call TRBJ2-5, with D maybe TRBD1 (5 bases). The germline V gene encodes CDR1 MNHNS and CDR2 SASEGT. The CDR3 covers 14 residues. Trimming cost V 4 bases and J 4 bases, with 13 bases left between them. CDR3 amino acids: CASSVQGIVETQYF. CDR3 nucleotide sequence: TGTGCCAGCAGTGTGCAGGGAATTGTAGAGACCCAGTACTTC.

The chain has TRBV5-5 and TRBJ1-3; no firm D call. The V end was cut by 4 bases, the J end by 4 bases, with 12 bases between. The V gene's germline CDR1 is SGHKS and CDR2 YYEKEE (reference sequence). The CDR3 spans 14 residues. The CDR3 DNA follows: TGTGCCAGCAGCCAACGGCCTCTGGGAAACACCATATATTTT. Its protein product is CASSQRPLGNTIYF.

This sequence joins TRBV6-1 and TRBJ2-3, with 7 positions matching TRBD2. CDR1 is MNHNS and CDR2 is SASEGT in the germline V gene. The CDR3 totals 14 residues. Germline trimming cut 3 bases from V and 3 bases from J; bases unmatched to any gene: 3. The CDR3 reads CASSDGGGTDTQYF. The CDR3 DNA is TGTGCCAGCAGTGATGGGGGGGGGACAGATACGCAGTATTTT.

Points on this clone: Distinct nucleotide sequences in the sample also encode this CDR3. V usage is TRBV5-1 and J usage is TRBJ2-7, with D perhaps TRBD1 or TRBD2 (5 bases each). Trimming pared 1 base from V and 2 bases from J, leaving 7 bases between. The CDR3 extends over 13 amino acids. Looked up from germline, CDR1 is SGHRS and CDR2 is YFSETQ. The CDR3 DNA follows: TGCGCCAGCAGCTTGCCGGGGCCCTACGAGCAGTACTTC. This encodes CASSLPGPYEQYF.

The chain employs TRBV29-1 and TRBJ2-7; no definite D call. This CDR3 contains 14 residues. Germline V lookup: CDR1 SQVTM, CDR2 ANQGSEA. The V gene lost 6 bases and the J gene lost 0 bases, with 15 bases spanning the gap. This CDR3 is CSVIGQFSSYEQYF. CDR3 nucleotides: TGCAGCGTGATAGGTCAATTCAGCTCCTACGAGCAGTACTTC.

The CDR3 bases are TGTGCCTGGAGTAAACAGACAGGCAACTATGGCTACACCTTC. It translates to CAWSKQTGNYGYTF. The chain carries TRBV30 and TRBJ1-2, with D tentatively TRBD1 (6 bases). Germline V gives CDR1 GTSNPN, CDR2 SVGIG (reference sequence). This CDR3 comprises 14 residues. Trimming removed 2 bases at V and 2 bases at J, with 12 bases between.

The rearrangement uses TRBV6-6 and TRBJ2-2; a weak D match, TRBD2 (6 bases). Germline CDR1 MNHNY, CDR2 SVGAGI (reference sequence). V was cut by 7 bases and J by 8 bases, with 20 bases left in between. This CDR3 has 15 amino acids. In DNA, the CDR3 is TGTGCCAGCACCGATGGGGGGTCTAGGAGGGGGGAGCTGTTTTTT. Residues: CASTDGGSRRGELFF.

The chain joins TRBV6-5 to TRBJ1-3; possibly TRBD1 for D (5 bases). CDR1 and CDR2 from the germline V gene are MNHEY and SVGAGI. The CDR3 runs to 15 residues. Trimming removed 0 bases at V and 4 bases at J, with 10 bases between. CDR3 sequence (DNA): TGTGCCAGCAGTTACTCCAGGGTCGGCGGAAACACCATATATTTT. Translating it yields CASSYSRVGGNTIYF.